The 3 T cell receptor beta chains presented below share a single source sample, sequenced in a study of blood T cell repertoires in COVID-19. The assay was immunoSEQ multiplex PCR, and TCRdb's table has in-frame clones only and misses some. The top ten hold about 3.3% of the sample, which has approximately 260,000 clones, 75% to 90% seen once. Sequencing was performed on PBMCs or T cells enriched from blood (not recorded which). The origin of the receptors is a woman between 40 and 50 years old with acute COVID-19.

CDR3 in amino acids: CASSEQGVREKLFF. CDR3 coding DNA: TGTGCCAGCAGTGAACAGGGGGTCCGCGAAAAACTGTTTTTT. The chain combines TRBV2 with TRBJ1-4; 7 bases map to TRBD1. The trim removed 2 bases at V and 8 bases at J, leaving 5 bases unmatched. CDR3 length equals 14 residues. Germline CDR1 and CDR2: SNHLY and FYNNEI.

The chain employs TRBV7-9 and TRBJ1-2, with a possible D match to TRBD1 (5 bases). CDR1 SEHNR and CDR2 FQNEAQ come from the germline V gene (reference sequence). Trimming took off 5 bases at V and 7 bases at J, with 14 bases between the two ends. The length of the CDR3 is 13 residues. Here the CDR3 reads CASSPGGGSGYTF. CDR3 coding DNA: TGTGCCAGCAGCCCCGGTGGGGGGTCTGGCTACACCTTC.

The chain recombines TRBV11-3 with TRBJ2-5; D not certain. Germline values: CDR1 SGHNT, CDR2 YENEEA. This CDR3 region has 10 residues. V shed 6 bases and J shed 5 bases, with 4 bases lying between them. DNA for the CDR3: TGTGCCAGCAGGCGTGAGACCCAGTACTTC. Translated, it gives CASRRETQYF.